This T cell receptor beta chain was recorded in a study of T cells in Graves' hyperthyroidism and ophthalmopathy. Using around 10 ml of fresh peripheral blood, PBMCs were prepared. Study-wide points: Stable hyperthyroidism was told apart from ophthalmopathy by a model built on 13 V-J features. Expanded thyroid clonotypes (above 0.001) were mostly also found in blood.

Authors of the study amplified TCR beta CDR3 regions from RNA transcripts. With the HTBI primer set, the TCR CDR3 went through a first round of RT-PCR. TCRdb fed the multiplex PCR reads into MiXCR, producing one record per CDR3 protein. The sample consists of 600,000 to 800,000 distinct CDR3 sequences, about a third of them appearing once. This clonotype was seen many times. What it binds is unknown. The length of the CDR3 is 15 residues. Germline V lookup: CDR1 DFQATT, CDR2 SNEGSKA (reference sequence). V lost 3 bases to trimming and J lost 0 bases, with 9 bases between them. This clonotype was obtained from a woman aged 40 to 50 with Graves' hyperthyroidism. The sample was blood. The rearrangement joins TRBV20-1 to TRBJ1-6, with D hard to call. The CDR3 is CSASYPGSYNSPLHF. CDR3 DNA: TGCAGTGCTAGTTACCCCGGCTCCTATAATTCACCCCTCCACTTT.